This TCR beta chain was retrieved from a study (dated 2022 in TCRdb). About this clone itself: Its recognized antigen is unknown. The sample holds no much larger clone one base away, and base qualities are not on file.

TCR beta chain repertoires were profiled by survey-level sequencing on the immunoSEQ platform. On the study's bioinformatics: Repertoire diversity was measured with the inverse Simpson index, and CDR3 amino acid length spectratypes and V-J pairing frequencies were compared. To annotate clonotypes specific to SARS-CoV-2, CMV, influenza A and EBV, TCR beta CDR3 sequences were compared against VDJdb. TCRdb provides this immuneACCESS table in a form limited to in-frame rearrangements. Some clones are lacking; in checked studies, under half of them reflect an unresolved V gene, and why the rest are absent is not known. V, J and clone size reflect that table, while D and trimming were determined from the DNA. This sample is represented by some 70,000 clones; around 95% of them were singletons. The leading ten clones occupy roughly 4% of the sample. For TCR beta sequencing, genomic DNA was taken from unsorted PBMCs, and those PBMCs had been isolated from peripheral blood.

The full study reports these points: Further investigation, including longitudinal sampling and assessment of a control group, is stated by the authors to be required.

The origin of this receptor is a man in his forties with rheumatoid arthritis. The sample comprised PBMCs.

In nucleotide form, the sequence is TGTGCCTTGGGAATCCGGAACACTGAAGCTTTCTTT. The translation is CALGIRNTEAFF. The chain uses TRBV6-1 and TRBJ1-1; no D gene call is confident. The cysteine opens and the phenylalanine closes a CDR3 of 12 amino acids. Only the CDR3 portion is preserved as DNA: 36 bases, with reading frame beginning at the first base. The junction shows trimming of 11 bases on V and 1 base on J, plus 11 bases between the germline ends. CDR1 and CDR2 are drawn from the germline V gene: MNHNS, SASEGT.